Below are 23 T cell receptor beta chains sequenced from a single sample in a study of blood T cell repertoires in COVID-19 (dated by TCRdb to 2020 to 2022). To prepare the library, the immunoSEQ multiplex PCR assay was applied. Entries here come from immuneACCESS through TCRdb and include only in-frame sequences with V and J called. Some clones fail to appear in such tables; in the studies checked, an unresolved V gene covers under half of the shortfall, and the cause of the remainder is unknown. The sample table holds roughly 49,000 clones, of which 80% to 85% were seen once. The ten largest clonotypes hold 1.5% to 2% of the sample. The sample comprised peripheral blood. The receptors originated from a man between 45 and 60 years old with acute or convalescent COVID-19.

The V gene is TRBV10-3, the J gene TRBJ2-4, with D maybe TRBD2 (6 bases). Germline V gene lookup returns CDR1 ENHRY and CDR2 SYGVKD. V was pared by 2 bases and J by 7 bases, with 6 bases between. This CDR3 contains 12 residues. Written as DNA, the CDR3 is TGTGCCATCAGTGAGCGGGGGAACATTCAGTACTTC. Protein product: CAISERGNIQYF.

This sequence joins TRBV2 and TRBJ1-2; D not certain. The CDR3 has 13 residues. V lost 7 bases and J 3 bases, leaving 12 bases between the germline ends. CDR1 is SNHLY, CDR2 FYNNEI, per germline. CDR3 DNA: TGTGCCAGCAATAAAGAGGTGGACTATGGCTACACCTTC. The encoded protein is CASNKEVDYGYTF. The complete variable domain, with remaining parts taken from reference TRBV2 and TRBJ1-2, reads EPEVTQTPSHQVTQMGQEVILRCVPISNHLYFYWYRQILGQKVEFLVSFYNNEISEKSEIFDDQFSVERPDGSNFTLKIRSTKLEDSAMYFCASNKEVDYGYTFGSGTRLTVV.

This chain connects TRBV5-1 to TRBJ2-5; 10 positions agree with TRBD2. CDR1 is SGHRS and CDR2 is YFSETQ in the germline V gene. The CDR3 consists of 16 residues. V was pared by 2 bases and J by 4 bases, with 8 bases of the junction left unmatched. In nucleotides, the CDR3 is TGCGCCAGCAGCTTCACCGGGACTAGCGACGTAGAGACCCAGTACTTC. Encoded protein: CASSFTGTSDVETQYF.

V gene TRBV19 combines with J gene TRBJ1-5, with 7 bases that match TRBD1. CDR3 length: 16 residues. V lost 3 bases and J lost 2; bases outside the gene matches: 7. The germline V gene encodes CDR1 LNHDA and CDR2 SQIVND (reference sequence). The CDR3 spells CASSMLTGFGNQPQHF. The CDR3 DNA follows: TGTGCCAGTAGTATGTTGACAGGGTTCGGCAATCAGCCCCAGCATTTT.

The CDR3 DNA is TGTGCCAGCAGGGACCTGGGACAGAGGAATTCACCCCTCCACTTT. Translated: CASRDLGQRNSPLHF. The V gene is TRBV25-1, the J gene TRBJ1-6, with TRBD1 matching 7 bases. This CDR3 has 15 residues. Germline CDR1 and CDR2: MGHDK and SYGVNS. J was trimmed by 7 bases and V by 6 bases; bases with no gene match: 9. Variable domain in full (rest from reference TRBV25-1 and TRBJ1-6): EADIYQTPRYLVIGTGKKITLECSQTMGHDKMYWYQQDPGMELHLIHYSYGVNSTEKGDLSSESTVSRIRTEHFPLTLESARPSHTSQYLCASRDLGQRNSPLHFGNGTRLTVT.

This chain links TRBV5-4 with TRBJ2-5, with 12 bases that match TRBD2. The J segment lost 4 bases and the V segment lost 5 bases, leaving 6 bases of the junction unmatched. Germline values: CDR1 SGHNT, CDR2 YYREEE (reference sequence). The CDR3 spans 15 residues. CDR3 residues: CASSYRLAGAETQYF. In DNA, the CDR3 is TGTGCCAGCAGTTATAGACTAGCGGGGGCAGAGACCCAGTACTTC.

The rearrangement uses TRBV5-1 and TRBJ2-1; TRBD1 agrees at 8 bases. The V and J ends lost 0 bases and 5 bases, in that order; junction bases with no gene match: 7. CDR3 length equals 16 residues. The V gene's germline CDR1 is SGHRS and CDR2 YFSETQ. The CDR3: CASSLAIGTGNNEQFF. CDR3 in DNA: TGCGCCAGCAGCTTGGCCATTGGGACAGGAAACAATGAGCAGTTCTTC.

V usage is TRBV19 and J usage is TRBJ1-1, with D possibly being TRBD1 (5 bases). CDR3 size: 13 residues. The ends were cut back, 2 bases at V and 4 bases at J, with 8 bases in the middle. CDR1 is LNHDA and CDR2 is SQIVND in the germline V gene (reference sequence). The CDR3 coding sequence is TGTGCCAGTAGTATATATGGGGCCACTGAAGCTTTCTTT. It is translated as CASSIYGATEAFF.

The chain carries TRBV3-1 (or the pseudogene TRBV3-2) and TRBJ1-2, with TRBD1 as a possible D gene (5 bases). Looked up from germline, CDR1 is LGHDT and CDR2 is YNNKEL (reference sequence). CDR3 size: 13 residues. V lost 1 base to trimming and J lost 8 bases, with 11 bases between them. CDR3 protein: CASSQARDWGYTF. The CDR3 nucleotides are TGTGCCAGCAGCCAAGCAAGGGACTGGGGCTACACCTTC.

This clone was counted a few times. The gene calls are TRBV9 and TRBJ1-5; tentative D call: TRBD1 (6 bases). The CDR3 covers 14 residues. Trimming took off 4 bases at V and 2 bases at J, with 10 bases between the two ends. The germline V gene has CDR1 SGDLS and CDR2 YYNGEE. CDR3 residues: CASSRGGGNQPQHF. The CDR3 DNA reads TGTGCCAGCAGCCGAGGGGGGGGCAATCAGCCCCAGCATTTT.

This clone was found once. Other DNA variants within this sample encode the same CDR3. The V call is TRBV7-2, the J call TRBJ1-2, with 12 bases lining up with TRBD1. CDR1 and CDR2 from the germline V gene are SGHTA and FQGNSA. This CDR3 comprises 13 residues. CDR3 sequence reads: CACTGQGAGGYTF. As DNA, the CDR3 is TGTGCTTGTACGGGACAGGGGGCGGGTGGCTACACCTTC.

The V gene is TRBV10-3, the J gene TRBJ2-3; D gene uncertain. The CDR3 consists of 12 residues. Trimming took 10 bases from V and 6 from J, leaving 14 bases between them. Germline assignment: CDR1 ENHRY and CDR2 SYGVKD. CDR3 loop: CATTQASDTQYF. The CDR3 DNA sequence: TGTGCCACCACCCAGGCTTCCGATACGCAGTATTTT.

The chain has TRBV7-2 and TRBJ1-1; D is unresolved. The germline gives CDR1 SGHTA, CDR2 FQGNSA. The V end lost 5 bases, the J end lost 0 bases, and 13 bases lay between the germline ends. The CDR3 covers 15 residues. The CDR3 loop reads CASSPLVGVNTEAFF. The CDR3 region has the DNA TGTGCCAGCAGCCCCTTGGTCGGGGTGAACACTGAAGCTTTCTTT. The complete variable domain, with remaining parts taken from reference TRBV7-2 and TRBJ1-1, reads GAGVSQSPSNKVTEKGKDVELRCDPISGHTALYWYRQSLGQGLEFLIYFQGNSAPDKSGLPSDRFSAERTGGSVSTLTIQRTQQEDSAVYLCASSPLVGVNTEAFFGQGTRLTVV.

V gene TRBV28 combines with J gene TRBJ1-1; TRBD1 matches 9 bases. The CDR3 loop spans 15 amino acids. The V gene end was trimmed by 6 bases and the J gene end by 2 bases; junction bases not matched to a gene: 7. Germline loops: CDR1 MDHEN, CDR2 SYDVKM. The CDR3 here is CASRPTGGLNTEAFF. CDR3 sequence (DNA): TGTGCCAGCAGGCCAACAGGGGGCTTAAACACTGAAGCTTTCTTT.

The chain has TRBV15 and TRBJ2-5, with a possible D match to TRBD1 (5 bases). From germline, CDR1 is LNHNV and CDR2 YYDKDF (reference sequence). V shed 0 bases and J shed 2 bases, with 10 bases lying between them. The CDR3 is 15 residues long. The CDR3: CATSRDSQGQETQYF. CDR3 nucleotide sequence: TGTGCCACCAGCAGAGATTCGCAGGGACAAGAGACCCAGTACTTC.

A single count supports this clone. The chain employs TRBV10-3 and TRBJ2-1; TRBD2 agrees at 11 bases. The CDR3 is 16 amino acids. V lost 2 bases, J lost 7 bases, and 7 bases stayed unmatched. Looked up from germline, CDR1 is ENHRY and CDR2 is SYGVKD. CDR3 loop: CAISEPGTSGKNEQFF. DNA for the CDR3: TGTGCCATCAGTGAGCCCGGGACTAGCGGCAAAAATGAGCAGTTCTTC.

V is TRBV29-1 and J is TRBJ1-2, with D possibly being TRBD1 (6 bases). Germline CDR1 is SQVTM and CDR2 is ANQGSEA. CDR3 length: 14 amino acids. V lost 1 base, J lost 4 bases, and 13 bases lay in between. In DNA form, the CDR3 reads TGCAGCGTTGAAGGGGGGGGCCTAGTCTATGGCTACACCTTC. Encoded protein: CSVEGGGLVYGYTF.

The chain recombines TRBV7-2 with TRBJ1-3, with D possibly TRBD1 on 6 matching bases. V was pared by 1 base and J by 0 bases, with 10 bases between. From germline, CDR1 is SGHTA and CDR2 FQGNSA. The CDR3 extends over 16 amino acids. In DNA form, the CDR3 reads TGTGCCAGCAGCTTAGGGACAGTTAGCTCTGGAAACACCATATATTTT. The encoded protein is CASSLGTVSSGNTIYF.

The gene calls are TRBV27 and TRBJ2-1; D is possibly TRBD2 (5 bases). The germline CDR1 and CDR2 sequences are MNHEY and SMNVEV (reference sequence). Trimming pared 5 bases from V and 6 bases from J, leaving 20 bases between. The CDR3 has 16 amino acids. CDR3 region: CASSPPVVASFNEQFF. The CDR3, as DNA: TGTGCCAGCAGTCCCCCGGTGGTAGCGTCGTTCAATGAGCAGTTCTTC.

This clone was seen once. The rearrangement uses TRBV29-1 and TRBJ1-3; a possible D gene is TRBD1 (5 bases). Germline CDR1 reads SQVTM; CDR2 reads ANQGSEA. This CDR3 is 15 amino acids long. The ends were cut back, 7 bases at V and 14 bases at J, with 30 bases in the middle. The DNA for the CDR3 is TGCAGCGCCATGACGGGGGGGTCTCTAGGATTCCCGGTATATTTT. Translated, it gives CSAMTGGSLGFPVYF.

This clone occurred once. The J gene is TRBJ1-5, the V gene TRBV6-5, with D perhaps matching TRBD1 (5 bases). The CDR3 contains 15 residues. The V and J ends lost 0 bases and 4 bases respectively, with 10 bases between them. CDR1 and CDR2 from the germline V gene are MNHEY and SVGAGI. CDR3: CASSYSPGLNQPQHF. CDR3 DNA sequence: TGTGCCAGCAGTTACTCGCCAGGGCTGAATCAGCCCCAGCATTTT.

The chain couples TRBV9 to TRBJ2-5, with TRBD2 matching 9 bases. Germline CDR1 SGDLS, CDR2 YYNGEE. The CDR3 is 13 residues long. V gave up 2 bases and J gave up 5 bases; unmatched junction bases: 1. This CDR3 reads CASSVGLAETQYF. The CDR3 nucleotides are TGTGCCAGCAGCGTCGGACTAGCGGAGACCCAGTACTTC.

V usage is TRBV11-2 and J usage is TRBJ1-5; a weak D match, TRBD1 (5 bases). CDR1 and CDR2 from the germline V gene are SGHAT and FQNNGV. Trimming shortened V by 0 bases and J by 4 bases, and 10 bases separated the two germline ends. This CDR3 has 15 residues. CDR3 nucleotides: TGTGCCAGCAGCTTAGAGGGGGGTTGGAATCAGCCCCAGCATTTT. It translates to CASSLEGGWNQPQHF.